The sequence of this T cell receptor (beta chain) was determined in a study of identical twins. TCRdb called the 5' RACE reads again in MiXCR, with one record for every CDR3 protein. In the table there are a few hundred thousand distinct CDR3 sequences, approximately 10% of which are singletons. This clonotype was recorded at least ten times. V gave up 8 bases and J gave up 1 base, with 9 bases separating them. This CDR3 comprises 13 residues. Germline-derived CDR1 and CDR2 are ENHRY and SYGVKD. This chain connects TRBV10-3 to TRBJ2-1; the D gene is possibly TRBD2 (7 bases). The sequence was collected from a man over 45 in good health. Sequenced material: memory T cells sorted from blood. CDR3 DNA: TGTGCCATCGCGGGGGCGTCCTACAATGAGCAGTTCTTC. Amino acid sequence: CAIAGASYNEQFF.